The rows below give T cell receptor beta chains drawn from one sample of a study of beta chain features in type 1 diabetes. Profiling relied on immunoSEQ multiplex PCR, and the TCRdb table lists in-frame clones only, not all of them. This sample has 65,000 to 85,000 clones, with just under 50% found just once. The sample consisted of central memory CD4+ T cells from blood. The receptor set was obtained from a man aged 25-45 years with type 1 diabetes. The CDR3 runs from the conserved cysteine through the conserved F or W. The D gene is left open where the match is weak. Clone size is given for some rows only: seen once, a few or many times, or a class if the clone is expanded.

clone size: NA
V gene: TRBV30
CDR3 length: 14
D gene: TRBD2
J gene: TRBJ2-7
CDR3 protein: CAWRGGLGGYEQYF
CDR3 DNA: TGTGCCTGGAGGGGAGGACTAGGAGGGTACGAGCAGTACTTC

clone size: NA
V gene: TRBV5-5
CDR3 length: 15
D gene: TRBD1
J gene: TRBJ1-4
CDR3 protein: CASSTRQGAREKLFF
CDR3 DNA: TGTGCCAGCAGCACAAGACAGGGGGCAAGGGAAAAACTGTTTTTT

clone size: NA
V gene: TRBV13
CDR3 length: 14
D gene: NA
J gene: TRBJ2-1
CDR3 protein: CASSLGTLWNEQFF
CDR3 DNA: TGTGCCAGCAGCCTCGGGACTCTCTGGAATGAGCAGTTCTTC

clone size: NA
V gene: TRBV5-8
CDR3 length: 17
D gene: NA
J gene: TRBJ1-2
CDR3 protein: CASSLMPGTGGVEGYTF
CDR3 DNA: TGTGCCAGCAGCTTAATGCCAGGGACCGGCGGGGTCGAAGGCTACACCTTC

clone size: NA
V gene: TRBV5-8
CDR3 length: 16
D gene: TRBD1
J gene: TRBJ1-6
CDR3 protein: CASRSGQFAGNSPLHF
CDR3 DNA: TGTGCCAGCAGATCGGGACAGTTCGCGGGCAATTCACCCCTCCACTTT

clone size: NA
V gene: TRBV10-3
CDR3 length: 17
D gene: TRBD1
J gene: TRBJ2-7
CDR3 protein: CAIHPGQGNPLGYEQYF
CDR3 DNA: TGTGCCATCCACCCGGGACAGGGAAACCCCTTGGGCTACGAGCAGTACTTC

clone size: NA
V gene: TRBV4-2
CDR3 length: 14
D gene: NA
J gene: TRBJ2-7
CDR3 protein: CASSQGDSGYEQYF
CDR3 DNA: TGTGCCAGCAGCCAAGGGGATAGCGGATACGAGCAGTACTTC

clone size: NA
V gene: TRBV9
CDR3 length: 14
D gene: NA
J gene: TRBJ2-3
CDR3 protein: CASSLTGSTDTQYF
CDR3 DNA: TGTGCCAGCAGCCTCACAGGGAGCACAGATACGCAGTATTTT

clone size: NA
V gene: TRBV19
CDR3 length: 14
D gene: TRBD1
J gene: TRBJ2-5
CDR3 protein: CASSLGQGQETQYF
CDR3 DNA: TGTGCCAGTAGTCTGGGACAGGGACAAGAGACCCAGTACTTC

clone size: NA
V gene: TRBV19
CDR3 length: 19
D gene: TRBD1
J gene: TRBJ2-6
CDR3 protein: CASSLPADRPWAGANVLTF
CDR3 DNA: TGTGCCAGTAGTCTTCCCGCGGACAGGCCATGGGCTGGGGCCAACGTCCTGACTTTC

clone size: NA
V gene: TRBV6-5
CDR3 length: 14
D gene: TRBD1
J gene: TRBJ1-2
CDR3 protein: CASSPDREWAGYTF
CDR3 DNA: TGTGCCAGCAGCCCCGACAGGGAGTGGGCTGGCTACACCTTC

clone size: NA
V gene: TRBV10-3
CDR3 length: 14
D gene: TRBD1
J gene: TRBJ1-5
CDR3 protein: CAISEGDRNQPQHF
CDR3 DNA: TGTGCCATCAGTGAGGGGGACAGAAACCAGCCCCAGCATTTT

clone size: NA
V gene: TRBV5-1
CDR3 length: 15
D gene: NA
J gene: TRBJ1-1
CDR3 protein: CASSLEWGEGTEAFF
CDR3 DNA: TGCGCCAGCAGCTTGGAGTGGGGGGAGGGGACTGAAGCTTTCTTT

clone size: NA
V gene: TRBV9
CDR3 length: 16
D gene: TRBD2
J gene: TRBJ2-5
CDR3 protein: CASSVGEGNFQETQYF
CDR3 DNA: TGTGCCAGCAGCGTAGGGGAGGGAAACTTCCAAGAGACCCAGTACTTC

clone size: NA
V gene: TRBV5-4
CDR3 length: 16
D gene: NA
J gene: TRBJ2-5
CDR3 protein: CASSSIAVGCQETQYF
CDR3 DNA: TGTGCCAGCAGCTCCATCGCCGTCGGGTGCCAAGAGACCCAGTACTTC

clone size: few
V gene: TRBV7-9
CDR3 length: 15
D gene: TRBD2
J gene: TRBJ2-7
CDR3 protein: CASSSLSGGAYEQYF
CDR3 DNA: TGTGCCAGCAGCTCCCTTAGCGGGGGGGCCTACGAGCAGTACTTC

clone size: NA
V gene: TRBV19
CDR3 length: 16
D gene: NA
J gene: TRBJ2-2
CDR3 protein: CASSMFSRQNTGELFF
CDR3 DNA: TGTGCCAGTAGTATGTTTTCGCGACAGAACACCGGGGAGCTGTTTTTT